Reported below is one T cell receptor (beta chain). Original analysis: Amplification with reference gene primers provided the estimates of nucleated cell counts. The protocol was immunoSEQ multiplex PCR, while the TCRdb copy is restricted to in-frame clones and leaves out a portion. V and J calls and clone size are as listed in that table; D and trimming were resolved from the DNA. Of about 130,000 clones listed, about 74% are singletons. The source of the sample is a study of blood T cell repertoires in COVID-19. Study-level background: COVID-19 samples collected from the United States, Italy and Spain covered acute and convalescent phases. PBMCs, B-cell-depleted T cells, or T cells were the source of the cDNA or gDNA that made up the material.

The junction had 13 bases not matched to a gene; V was cut back by 3 bases and J by 6 bases. This CDR3 is built from 18 residues. Looked up from germline, CDR1 is MGHRA and CDR2 is YSYEKL. The sequenced material came from peripheral blood. The rearrangement links TRBV4-1 to TRBJ2-1; 11 nucleotides line up with TRBD2. This receptor was obtained from a man in his 60s with acute or convalescent COVID-19. The CDR3 nucleotides read TGCGCCAGCAGCCAGACCCCCCTACTAGCGGGGGCCGGCAATGAGCAGTTCTTC. The encoded protein is CASSQTPLLAGAGNEQFF.